The 30 T cell receptor beta chains reported below all come from one sample, sequenced in a study of Ad26.COV2.S vaccination and SARS-CoV-2 variants. The assay was immunoSEQ multiplex PCR, and TCRdb's table has in-frame clones only and misses some. The sample shows 300,000 to 350,000 clones, around 89% of them seen only once. Treatment in this sample: 15 to 20 received Ad26.COV2.S at low or high dose, single or two shots; 5 received placebo; per-sample allocation not given. It was on day 63 after the first vaccine or placebo injection that samples were taken. The sequencing here drew on peripheral blood, taken in a trial of Ad26.COV2.S vaccine versus placebo. The receptor source for this set is a person aged 18-60 years who received the Ad26.COV2.S COVID-19 vaccine or a placebo.

The J gene is TRBJ1-1, the V gene TRBV6-6; D might be TRBD1 (6 bases). V was shortened by 7 bases and J by 5 bases, with 23 bases between the two germline ends. The V gene's germline CDR1 is MNHNY and CDR2 SVGAGI (reference sequence). The CDR3 runs to 16 residues. The CDR3 DNA is TGTGCCAGCACCCAGGGGAGATTAGGGACGGGGACTGAAGCTTTCTTT. It is translated as CASTQGRLGTGTEAFF.

J is TRBJ1-3 and V is TRBV10-3; 9 nucleotides line up with TRBD1. With 3 bases clipped from V and 1 base from J, the junction kept 1 base outside the gene matches. The V gene's germline CDR1 is ENHRY and CDR2 SYGVKD. The CDR3 runs to 15 residues. CDR3 DNA: TGTGCCATCAGTGAAGGGACAGGGTCTGGAAACACCATATATTTT. This codes for CAISEGTGSGNTIYF.

The rearrangement joins TRBV11-2 to TRBJ1-1; D gene unclear. Germline CDR1 reads SGHAT; CDR2 reads FQNNGV. The CDR3 runs to 11 residues. V lost 2 bases and J 10 bases, leaving 8 bases between the germline ends. DNA of the CDR3: TGTGCCAGCAGCTTAAGGATGGGAGCTTTCTTT. Its protein product is CASSLRMGAFF.

This chain connects TRBV6-5 to TRBJ2-3; 10 bases match TRBD2. With 6 bases clipped from V and 8 bases from J, the junction kept 11 bases outside the gene matches. Germline CDR1 and CDR2: MNHEY and SVGAGI. The CDR3 loop spans 15 amino acids. The CDR3 coding sequence is TGTGCCAGCAGAACTAGCGGGGCTGTTCGGGGTACGCAGTATTTT. As protein: CASRTSGAVRGTQYF.

The rearrangement uses TRBV14 and TRBJ2-3; D not resolved. Trimming cost V 2 bases and J 6 bases, with 6 bases left between them. The CDR3 extends over 12 amino acids. Germline CDR1 is SGHDN and CDR2 is FVKESK. In DNA form, the CDR3 reads TGTGCCAGCAGCCAATCGAGGGATACGCAGTATTTT. Translated, it gives CASSQSRDTQYF.

The V gene is TRBV4-1, the J gene TRBJ2-1, with D perhaps matching TRBD2 (6 bases). Trimming removed 3 bases from V and 9 bases from J, with 12 bases in between. The CDR3 totals 13 residues. Germline CDR1 reads MGHRA; CDR2 reads YSYEKL. The CDR3 nucleotides read TGCGCCAGCAGCCACGCGACTAGTCTTGAGCAGTTCTTC. Translation gives CASSHATSLEQFF.

With regard to this clone: Other DNA sequences of this sample code for an identical CDR3. Written as DNA, the CDR3 is TGTGCCAGCAGTTACAGGGGACCCCAAGAGACCCAGTACTTC. It specifies CASSYRGPQETQYF. This rearrangement joins TRBV6-5 to TRBJ2-5; D may correspond to TRBD1 or TRBD2 (5 bases each). Germline V CDR1 and CDR2: MNHEY, SVGAGI. CDR3 length equals 14 residues. V shed 2 bases and J shed 1 base, with 8 bases lying between them.

V is TRBV9 and J is TRBJ2-1; 14 bases are a match to TRBD2. V gave up 0 bases and J gave up 10 bases; unmatched junction bases: 6. The length of the CDR3 is 16 residues. Germline CDR1 SGDLS, CDR2 YYNGEE. The CDR3 region is CASSVAPGLAGGEQFF. CDR3 nucleotides: TGTGCCAGCAGCGTAGCCCCCGGACTAGCGGGAGGCGAGCAGTTCTTC.

J is TRBJ2-7 and V is TRBV3-1 (or the pseudogene TRBV3-2), with 8 bases matching TRBD1. Germline lookup yields CDR1 LGHDT and CDR2 YNNKEL (reference sequence). The CDR3 consists of 16 residues. Trimming cost V 1 base and J 4 bases; bases outside gene matches: 9. CDR3 in amino acids: CASSQVWQGAKYEQYF. The CDR3 region has the DNA TGTGCCAGCAGCCAAGTATGGCAGGGGGCTAAATACGAGCAGTACTTC.

The V call is TRBV18, the J call TRBJ2-1, with D possibly being TRBD2 (5 bases). Germline V gives CDR1 KGHSH, CDR2 LQKENI. V was trimmed by 6 bases and J by 5 bases, leaving 5 bases between them. The length of the CDR3 is 11 residues. The CDR3 DNA sequence: TGTGCCAGCTCCGGGAACAATGAGCAGTTCTTC. Amino acids: CASSGNNEQFF.

The chain links TRBV5-4 to TRBJ1-2; D is unresolved. The V end was cut by 2 bases, the J end by 3 bases, with 14 bases between. Germline CDR1 and CDR2: SGHNT and YYREEE (reference sequence). The length of the CDR3 is 15 residues. CDR3 region: CASSFYPDHDYGYTF. CDR3 DNA: TGTGCCAGCAGCTTTTATCCAGATCATGACTATGGCTACACCTTC.

This chain connects TRBV11-2 to TRBJ2-5; TRBD1 agrees at 10 bases. Germline CDR1 SGHAT, CDR2 FQNNGV. This CDR3 has 15 residues. The V gene end was trimmed by 5 bases and the J gene end by 2 bases; junction bases not matched to a gene: 5. CDR3 amino acids: CASSPDRGIQETQYF. The CDR3 DNA follows: TGTGCCAGCAGCCCGGACAGGGGGATTCAAGAGACCCAGTACTTC.

Comments on this clone: A junction end diverges from the germline sequence, so it may reflect a read error. The rearrangement uses TRBV29-1 and TRBJ1-2, with a tentative D call TRBD1 (6 bases). In germline, CDR1 is SQVTM, CDR2 ANQGSEA. This CDR3 spans 14 amino acids. The CDR3 bases are TGCCGCGTTGGGGCGGGGGGCTTGGGCTATGGCTACACCTTC. The encoded protein is CRVGAGGLGYGYTF. Full variable domain (remainder filled in from reference TRBV29-1 and TRBJ1-2): SAVISQKPSRDICQRGTSLTIQCQVDSQVTMMFWYRQQPGQSLTLIATANQGSEATYESGFVIDKFPISRPNLTFSTLTVSNMSPEDSSIYLCRVGAGGLGYGYTFGSGTRLTVV.

The chain carries TRBV10-3 and TRBJ1-1; TRBD1 might be the D (6 bases). Germline V gene data show CDR1 as ENHRY and CDR2 as SYGVKD. V was trimmed by 4 bases and J by 6 bases, leaving 33 bases between them. The CDR3 spans 20 residues. This CDR3 reads CAISASGGGESISRLSEAFF. The DNA for the CDR3 is TGTGCCATCAGTGCCTCCGGGGGGGGCGAGAGTATAAGCCGGTTGTCTGAAGCTTTCTTT.

This chain connects TRBV4-3 to TRBJ1-6; 9 bases fit TRBD1. Trimming cost V 0 bases and J 6 bases; bases outside gene matches: 6. The germline CDR1 and CDR2 sequences are LGHNA and YSLEER. This CDR3 has 17 residues. This CDR3 is CASSQDPGQGSNSPLHF. The CDR3 DNA follows: TGCGCCAGCAGCCAAGATCCGGGACAGGGTAGTAATTCACCCCTCCACTTT.

The chain links TRBV9 to TRBJ1-1; a weak D match, TRBD1 (5 bases). V was pared by 0 bases and J by 1 base, with 10 bases between. Germline CDR1 reads SGDLS; CDR2 reads YYNGEE. The CDR3 is 15 residues long. CDR3 nucleotide sequence: TGTGCCAGCAGCGTAGCTGGGGGTGAGAACACTGAAGCTTTCTTT. Amino acids: CASSVAGGENTEAFF.

This chain joins TRBV7-2 and TRBJ2-5, with TRBD1 matching over 7 bases. The CDR3 contains 13 residues. Germline CDR1 SGHTA, CDR2 FQGNSA. Germline trimming cut 5 bases from V and 4 bases from J; bases unmatched to any gene: 4. CDR3 protein: CASSSRTGETQYF. The CDR3 DNA sequence: TGTGCCAGCAGCAGCCGGACAGGAGAGACCCAGTACTTC.

This chain joins TRBV30 and TRBJ2-2; 7 nucleotides match TRBD1. J lost 4 bases, V lost 8 bases, and 4 bases had no gene match. This CDR3 comprises 12 residues. Per the germline V gene, CDR1 is GTSNPN and CDR2 is SVGIG (reference sequence). The CDR3 spells CAGRQGTGELFF. The CDR3 DNA sequence: TGTGCCGGTCGACAGGGCACCGGGGAGCTGTTTTTT.

The gene calls are TRBV5-4 and TRBJ1-2; D might be TRBD1 (5 bases). Germline loops: CDR1 SGHNT, CDR2 YYREEE (reference sequence). V was trimmed by 4 bases and J by 8 bases, leaving 15 bases between them. The CDR3 extends over 13 amino acids. In DNA, the CDR3 is TGTGCCAGCAGCCCGGGGGAGGGTCTAGGCTACACCTTC. This gives the protein CASSPGEGLGYTF.

The chain is built from TRBV19 and TRBJ2-6; the D is unclear. Per the germline V gene, CDR1 is LNHDA and CDR2 is SQIVND (reference sequence). This CDR3 region has 16 residues. V was cut by 4 bases and J by 0 bases, with 10 bases left in between. The CDR3: CASSKTPFSGANVLTF. DNA for the CDR3: TGTGCCAGTAGTAAGACTCCATTCTCTGGGGCCAACGTCCTGACTTTC.

This clone was recorded only once. This chain connects TRBV6-5 to TRBJ2-7, with D possibly being TRBD1 (5 bases). CDR3 size: 11 residues. Trimming cost V 6 bases and J 5 bases, with 8 bases left between them. Germline V gene lookup returns CDR1 MNHEY and CDR2 SVGAGI. The CDR3 bases are TGTGCCAGCAGGAAACAGGACGAGCAGTACTTC. Its protein product is CASRKQDEQYF.

The chain links TRBV6-5 to TRBJ2-7; D is unresolved. V shed 11 bases and J shed 0 bases, with 11 bases lying between them. The CDR3 loop spans 12 amino acids. Germline lookup yields CDR1 MNHEY and CDR2 SVGAGI. Written as DNA, the CDR3 is TGTGCCGCCCAAGGAGCCTCCTACGAGCAGTACTTC. It encodes CAAQGASYEQYF.

The CDR3 bases are TGCGCCAGCAGCATAGGTGGGTCGGGGGCCAACGTCCTGACTTTC. This gives the protein CASSIGGSGANVLTF. The V and J genes are TRBV5-1 and TRBJ2-6; D ambiguous. V lost 4 bases to trimming and J lost 4 bases, with 12 bases between them. CDR3 length equals 15 residues. Germline V gene data show CDR1 as SGHRS and CDR2 as YFSETQ.

The rearrangement uses TRBV6-5 and TRBJ2-5, with no clear D. The germline gives CDR1 MNHEY, CDR2 SVGAGI. CDR3 length: 13 residues. V lost 6 bases and J 2 bases, leaving 10 bases between the germline ends. The CDR3 nucleotides read TGTGCCAGCAGAGGTGGATTACAAGAGACCCAGTACTTC. This translates into CASRGGLQETQYF.

With regard to this clone: Other DNA sequences in this specimen translate into the identical CDR3. The chain links TRBV15 to TRBJ2-2; TRBD2 matches 14 bases. The V gene's germline CDR1 is LNHNV and CDR2 YYDKDF (reference sequence). Losses at the gene ends were 0 bases for V and 4 bases for J; bases not matched to a gene: 7. The CDR3 runs to 19 residues. The CDR3 DNA follows: TGTGCCACCAGCAGAGATTCTGGGACTAGCGGGAGAAGCACCGGGGAGCTGTTTTTT. This codes for CATSRDSGTSGRSTGELFF.

The chain links TRBV5-1 to TRBJ1-4, with unresolved D. The V end was cut by 3 bases, the J end by 0 bases, with 18 bases between. The CDR3 runs to 18 residues. Germline CDR1 SGHRS, CDR2 YFSETQ. The chain's CDR3 is CASSSAGRRGATNEKLFF. CDR3 bases: TGCGCCAGCAGCTCCGCCGGTCGGCGGGGTGCAACTAATGAAAAACTGTTTTTT. The complete variable domain, with remaining parts taken from reference TRBV5-1 and TRBJ1-4, reads KAGVTQTPRYLIKTRGQQVTLSCSPISGHRSVSWYQQTPGQGLQFLFEYFSETQRNKGNFPGRFSGRQFSNSRSEMNVSTLELGDSALYLCASSSAGRRGATNEKLFFGSGTQLSVL.

In this sample, this clone turned up once. The CDR3 loop reads CASRGQGANEQFF. The CDR3 DNA reads as TGTGCCAGCCGCGGACAGGGGGCAAATGAGCAGTTCTTC. The chain couples TRBV28 to TRBJ2-1; 11 bases fit TRBD1. The V gene end was trimmed by 8 bases and the J gene end by 7 bases; junction bases not matched to a gene: 4. The CDR3 is made up of 13 amino acids. Germline V gene lookup returns CDR1 MDHEN and CDR2 SYDVKM. Together with reference TRBV28 and TRBJ2-1, the CDR3 gives the full variable domain: DVKVTQSSRYLVKRTGEKVFLECVQDMDHENMFWYRQDPGLGLRLIYFSYDVKMKEKGDIPEGYSVSREKKERFSLILESASTNQTSMYLCASRGQGANEQFFGPGTRLTVL.

The rearrangement links TRBV6-2 or TRBV6-3 to TRBJ2-1, with D hard to call. CDR1 MNHEY and CDR2 SVGEGT come from the germline V gene. Trimming pared 5 bases from V and 6 bases from J, leaving 11 bases between. This CDR3 region has 13 residues. CDR3 DNA sequence: TGTGCCAGCAGTCTTACGGGTCGCAATGAGCAGTTCTTC. Residues: CASSLTGRNEQFF.

V usage is TRBV12-3 or TRBV12-4 and J usage is TRBJ1-5, with D hard to call. The CDR3 length is 13 residues. V shed 5 bases and J shed 4 bases, with 9 bases lying between them. CDR3 sequence (DNA): TGTGCCAGCAGTCGCCTGACGAATCAGCCCCAGCATTTT. Translation: CASSRLTNQPQHF.

The V gene is TRBV30, the J gene TRBJ2-2; 9 nucleotides match TRBD1. The CDR3 covers 14 residues. The germline V gene has CDR1 GTSNPN and CDR2 SVGIG (reference sequence). V lost 3 bases, J lost 7 bases, and 6 bases stayed unmatched. The CDR3 DNA reads TGTGCCTGGAGGGACAGGGGAGGTCGCGGGGAGCTGTTTTTT. It codes for CAWRDRGGRGELFF.